Listed below are T cell receptor beta chains from one sample, sequenced in a study of blood T cells in healthy people across ages. Via MiXCR, TCRdb re-called the 5' RACE reads, giving one row per CDR3 protein. The sample yields approximately 800,000 distinct CDR3 sequences, roughly three fifths seen once. Material for sequencing was blood. Every receptor here comes from a man aged 40-55 years in good health. CDR3s leave out the opening cysteine and the closing phenylalanine or tryptophan.

TRBV29-1	TRBJ2-5	SVVTGEETQY
TRBV20-1	TRBJ2-7	SAGSYGTGASYEQY
TRBV7-2	TRBJ2-3	ASSLEAGVGVDTQY
TRBV4-3	TRBJ2-7	ASSQDTGEEYEQY
TRBV27	TRBJ2-5	ASSFLDQETQY
TRBV6-5	TRBJ1-2	ASRLTGGGYT
TRBV27	TRBJ1-1	ASSPGGWQMNTGAF
TRBV20-1	TRBJ2-5	SARKTETQETQY
TRBV27	TRBJ2-4	ASSTGAKNIQY
TRBV6-2/TRBV6-3	TRBJ2-1	ASRPLTGGSDNEQF
TRBV27	TRBJ2-5	ASSSTQGLETQY
TRBV25-1	TRBJ2-2	ASRAGNTGELF
TRBV7-9	TRBJ2-5	ASSYRDRGRWGLQETQY
TRBV7-9	TRBJ1-5	ASSFGGLSQPQH
TRBV20-1	TRBJ2-3	SARVLHTDTQY
TRBV5-1	TRBJ2-1	ASSLFSGGDNEQF
TRBV20-1	TRBJ1-5	SARARDRGTAGNQPQH
TRBV7-2	TRBJ2-7	ASSLAVYRYEQY
TRBV28	TRBJ2-5	ASSQDGGWETQY
TRBV7-3	-	ASSPSPNEGYEQY
TRBV25-1	TRBJ1-4	ASSGDSDNEKLF
TRBV20-1	TRBJ2-3	SANRDGEHTQY
TRBV7-2	TRBJ2-3	ASSLYQREGRTDTQY
TRBV20-1	TRBJ1-6	SARGATRPLH
TRBV29-1	TRBJ1-5	SVQIWGQPQH
TRBV5-4	TRBJ2-1	ASSLGQGYYNEQF
TRBV20-1	TRBJ2-7	SARDGLAGPVPYEQY
TRBV12-3/TRBV12-4	TRBJ2-5	ASSRDRRQETQY
TRBV28	TRBJ2-7	ASLGVTSGNNEQY
TRBV5-6	TRBJ2-7	ASRRSGTGVLYEQY
TRBV10-3	TRBJ1-1	AISESAGADTEAF
TRBV20-1	TRBJ1-6	SARTRDFNSPLH
TRBV18	TRBJ1-6	ASSRDGVNSPLH
TRBV5-1	TRBJ2-1	ASSSGLAGPREQF
TRBV7-3	TRBJ2-7	ASSSGDRLITYEQY
TRBV6-2/TRBV6-3	TRBJ2-5	ASSALAGGQETQY
TRBV2	TRBJ1-2	ASSPVSGHGYT
TRBV7-2	TRBJ2-1	ASSAGTSGEEF
TRBV5-4	-	ASSLGLSNNEQY
TRBV20-1	TRBJ1-1	SARGQLNTEAF